This TCR beta chain was observed in a study of blood T cells in healthy people across ages. Germline CDR1 reads SGDLS; CDR2 reads YYNGEE. This CDR3 has 11 amino acids. Comments on this clonotype: Its antigen is undetermined. An end of the junction differs from the germline gene, which may be a read error.

With a J-beta primer mix and a sample-barcoded 5' primer, a second PCR ran about 7 to 12 cycles. From the 5' RACE reads, TCRdb called clonotypes with MiXCR, one entry per CDR3 protein. Of approximately 800,000 distinct CDR3 sequences detected, roughly 56% appear once; the ten largest clones hold about 26%. Study observations and caveats: Total diversity from one million sequenced T cells was likely underestimated. Unknown donor CMV status possibly confounded expanded clonotype changes.

V is TRBV9 and J is TRBJ1-2; the D gene is possibly TRBD1 (5 bases). The receptor comes from a man aged 40-49 years in good health. What was sequenced was blood. The CDR3 bases are TGTGCCAGCCGGGGGGAGAGTGGCTACACCTTT. Residues: CASRGESGYTF.